The clone carrying this T cell receptor beta chain has a count of ten or more. The germline CDR1 and CDR2 sequences are SGHKS and YYEKEE (reference sequence). V was pared by 4 bases and J by 2 bases, with 15 bases between. The CDR3 has 15 amino acids. One entry per CDR3 protein, called by TCRdb with MiXCR from the RT-PCR reads. The data contain hundreds of thousands of distinct CDR3 sequences, 14% of them singletons. This sequence was found in a female donor in good health, serving as a healthy control. The specimen sequenced was memory CD4+ T cells from blood. The chain carries TRBV5-5 and TRBJ1-2; D not certain. The CDR3 loop reads CASSLVAGVNYGYTF. CDR3 nucleotide sequence: TGTGCCAGCAGCCTTGTAGCGGGTGTCAACTATGGCTACACCTTC.